This T cell receptor beta chain was obtained from a study of blood T cell repertoires in COVID-19 (dated by TCRdb to 2020 to 2021). Regarding the study in general: Samples covering the acute and convalescent phases of COVID-19 were provided by collaborators in the United States, Italy and Spain. The prospective study material was composed of cDNA or gDNA derived from T cells, B-cell-depleted T cells, or PBMCs. The dataset comprised deeply sampled blood TCRbeta repertoires from subjects exposed to, actively infected with, or recovered from COVID-19. The repertoires were released in a freely available public database meant as a resource for research on the immune response to SARS-CoV-2. Samples came from the ongoing ImmuneRACE study (first 160 participants) plus 1,254 subjects from 6 global collaborators. A de-identified subject ID, COVID-19 status, age in years and sex were almost always included in the sample metadata. HLA class I and class II types, where available, came from metadata supplied by the sample provider rather than from assay-based typing. General conclusions and limits of the study: Clinical and demographic metadata were provided uncurated, with the amount varying by source and participant.

The immunoSEQ Assay, a bias-controlled multiplex PCR, was used to amplify TCRbeta CDR3 regions from genomic DNA. In the paper's pipeline: Within the assay, amplification of reference gene primers was used to estimate how many nucleated cells each sample contained. To quantify the absolute abundance of each unique TCRbeta CDR3 rearrangement, sequence reads were collapsed and filtered. For each sample, productive Simpson clonality was calculated as the square root of Simpson's diversity index across productive rearrangements. The clones in this table, taken by TCRdb from immuneACCESS, are in-frame only. Not every clone is retained; where verified, under half of the shortfall comes from an unresolved V gene, and the cause of the rest is unknown. V and J calls and clone size are as listed in that table; D and trimming were resolved from the DNA. Within this sample are some 73,000 clones, with approximately 85% of them counted one time only. The ten largest clones capture roughly 35% of the sample.

On this clone: There is no known antigen for this receptor. No much larger clone exists at a distance of one base, and base qualities are not known.

As encoded in the germline V gene, CDR1 is LGHNA while CDR2 is YNFKEQ. The CDR3, cysteine through phenylalanine, is 17 amino acids long. Only CDR3 DNA remains: 51 bases, in frame from the first base. V trim: 0 bases; J trim: 6 bases; unmatched bases: 12. The collaborating institutions used their own protocols to collect whole blood in K2EDTA tubes. For TCRbeta analysis, collaborator samples were shipped as frozen whole blood, as isolated PBMCs, or as DNA extracted from either sample type. Sequencing was carried out using peripheral blood. The sequence was obtained from an elderly woman with active or convalescent COVID-19. The chain uses TRBV4-2 and TRBJ2-7; 9 central bases correspond to TRBD1. The nucleotide sequence is given as TGTGCCAGCAGCCAAGAAGATCCAGGGACAGGGCTGGTCGAGCAGTACTTC. Protein translation: CASSQEDPGTGLVEQYF.